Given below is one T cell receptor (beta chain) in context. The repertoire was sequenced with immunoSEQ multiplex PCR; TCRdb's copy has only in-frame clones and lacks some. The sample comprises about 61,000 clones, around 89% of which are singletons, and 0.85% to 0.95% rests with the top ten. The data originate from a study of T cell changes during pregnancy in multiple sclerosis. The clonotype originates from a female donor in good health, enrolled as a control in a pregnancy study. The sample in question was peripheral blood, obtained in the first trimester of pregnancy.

CDR3 protein: CASSTGTGVVIQYF. As DNA, the CDR3 is TGTGCCAGTAGTACTGGTACAGGGGTGGTCATTCAGTACTTC. The V call is TRBV19, the J call TRBJ2-4, with 7 bases matching TRBD1. Losses at the gene ends were 4 bases for V and 9 bases for J; bases not matched to a gene: 9. This CDR3 spans 14 amino acids. Germline V gene data show CDR1 as LNHDA and CDR2 as SQIVND (reference sequence). Using reference TRBV19 and TRBJ2-4 for the parts outside the CDR3, the full variable domain is DGGITQSPKYLFRKEGQNVTLSCEQNLNHDAMYWYRQDPGQGLRLIYYSQIVNDFQKGDIAEGYSVSREKKESFPLTVTSAQKNPTAFYLCASSTGTGVVIQYFGAGTRLSVL.